These 28 T cell receptor beta chains were sequenced from one sample in a study of blood T cell repertoires in COVID-19. Produced via immunoSEQ multiplex PCR; TCRdb's table is partial and in-frame only. The sample yields tens of thousands of clones, about 80% seen once. Sequencing was done on a sample of peripheral blood. All receptors derive from a woman aged 60 to 75 with acute or convalescent COVID-19.

This sequence joins TRBV21-1 and TRBJ2-3; whether TRBD2, the table's D call, matches the DNA was not checked. TRBV21-1 is a recognized pseudogene. The CDR3 extends over 17 amino acids. The CDR3 DNA reads TGTGCCAGCAGCAAACCCCGGGACTCCAGTGGGGGAGATACGCAGTATTTT. Amino acids: CASSKPRDSSGGDTQYF.

DNA for the CDR3: TGTGCCAGCAGTTACTCCCGGACAGGGGCCTACGAGCAGTACTTC. This gives the protein CASSYSRTGAYEQYF. V gene TRBV6-5 combines with J gene TRBJ2-7; 9 bases align to TRBD1. The CDR3 covers 15 residues. Looked up from germline, CDR1 is MNHEY and CDR2 is SVGAGI. J was trimmed by 2 bases and V by 0 bases; bases with no gene match: 2.

The chain joins TRBV18 to TRBJ1-2, with D maybe TRBD1 (6 bases). There are 15 residues in the CDR3. Germline V gene sequence: CDR1 KGHSH, CDR2 LQKENI. The V end was cut by 3 bases, the J end by 2 bases, with 13 bases between. The CDR3 here is CASSPTGPPNYGYTF. The CDR3 DNA reads TGTGCCAGCTCACCTACAGGGCCCCCCAACTATGGCTACACCTTC.

Regarding this clone: The same CDR3 arises from other DNA sequences in this sample as well. The rearrangement links TRBV27 to TRBJ1-2, with 11 bases that match TRBD1. Germline loops: CDR1 MNHEY, CDR2 SMNVEV (reference sequence). The CDR3 spans 13 residues. V trimming: 4 bases; J trimming: 8 bases; junction bases outside the gene matches: 3. CDR3 region: CASSYGQGAGYTF. The CDR3 bases are TGTGCCAGCAGTTACGGACAGGGGGCAGGCTACACCTTC.

This clone was seen just once. V and J are TRBV5-6 and TRBJ1-4, with 8 bases aligning to TRBD1. This CDR3 has 15 residues. V was pared by 4 bases and J by 3 bases, with 5 bases of the junction left unmatched. Per germline, CDR1 SGHDT and CDR2 YYEEEE. The CDR3 sequence: CASSEGQGPNEKLFF. The DNA of the CDR3 is TGTGCCAGCAGCGAAGGACAGGGACCTAATGAAAAACTGTTTTTT.

This chain joins TRBV4-1 and TRBJ1-2; 12 bases fit TRBD1. Germline trimming cut 3 bases from V and 6 bases from J; bases unmatched to any gene: 8. Germline values: CDR1 MGHRA, CDR2 YSYEKL. The CDR3 covers 16 residues. The CDR3 spells CASSQDAGQGAHGYTF. As DNA, the CDR3 is TGCGCCAGCAGCCAGGACGCGGGACAGGGGGCCCATGGCTACACCTTC.

V is TRBV12-3 or TRBV12-4 and J is TRBJ2-5, with a possible D match to TRBD1 (5 bases). The CDR3 runs 13 residues. V was trimmed by 7 bases and J by 4 bases, leaving 13 bases between them. CDR3 sequence reads: CASTDSSRETQYF. CDR3 bases: TGTGCCAGCACCGACAGTAGTCGAGAGACCCAGTACTTC.

The V gene is TRBV6-5, the J gene TRBJ1-4; D not resolved. CDR3 length: 14 amino acids. Germline CDR1 MNHEY, CDR2 SVGAGI. Trimming removed 7 bases from V and 5 bases from J, with 14 bases in between. This chain's CDR3 is CASKIGGGNEKLFF. The CDR3, as DNA: TGTGCCAGCAAAATAGGAGGCGGGAATGAAAAACTGTTTTTT.

This clone was seen only a few times. The chain employs TRBV19 and TRBJ2-2; 14 bases align to TRBD2. V was clipped by 4 bases and J by 6 bases; unmatched bases: 10. Per germline, CDR1 LNHDA and CDR2 SQIVND (reference sequence). CDR3 length equals 18 residues. This CDR3 is CASSRSGLAGVYPGELFF. For the CDR3, the DNA is TGTGCCAGTAGTAGATCGGGACTAGCGGGGGTCTACCCCGGGGAGCTGTTTTTT.

The rearrangement uses TRBV29-1 and TRBJ1-2, with unresolved D. The ends were cut back, 3 bases at V and 4 bases at J, with 12 bases in the middle. The germline V gene encodes CDR1 SQVTM and CDR2 ANQGSEA. CDR3 length: 13 amino acids. The CDR3 DNA reads TGCAGCGTTGAGAACAGCCCTGGCTATGGCTACACCTTC. Translation: CSVENSPGYGYTF.

The chain uses TRBV18 and TRBJ1-1, with 7 positions matching TRBD1. This CDR3 contains 15 residues. V shed 2 bases and J 4 bases; nucleotides not matched to a gene: 7. Germline CDR1 KGHSH, CDR2 LQKENI. This CDR3 is CASSPWDRGVTEAFF. DNA of the CDR3: TGTGCCAGCTCACCATGGGACAGAGGAGTCACTGAAGCTTTCTTT.

The chain combines TRBV11-3 with TRBJ2-3; 10 nucleotides agree with TRBD2. CDR1 and CDR2 (germline): SGHNT, YENEEA. The CDR3 sequence is 15 residues long. The CDR3 nucleotides are TGTGCTCTCCCCACTAGCGGGGTAAGCACAGATACGCAGTATTTT. It is translated as CALPTSGVSTDTQYF.

The chain has TRBV30 and TRBJ1-2; 10 positions agree with TRBD1. The trim removed 2 bases at V and 7 bases at J, leaving 7 bases unmatched. In germline, CDR1 is GTSNPN, CDR2 SVGIG (reference sequence). This CDR3 region has 14 residues. The CDR3 loop reads CAWSSRGQGFGYTF. CDR3 sequence (DNA): TGTGCCTGGAGTTCAAGGGGACAGGGGTTTGGCTACACCTTC.

The gene calls are TRBV19 and TRBJ1-2; TRBD1 is a possible D gene (6 bases). Trimming removed 8 bases at V and 3 bases at J, with 13 bases between. Per the germline V gene, CDR1 is LNHDA and CDR2 is SQIVND (reference sequence). The CDR3 totals 13 residues. CDR3 sequence: CASGGHLDYGYTF. Here the CDR3 DNA reads TGTGCCAGTGGGGGACACCTAGACTATGGCTACACCTTC.

The chain joins TRBV6-5 to TRBJ2-2, with 11 positions matching TRBD2. This CDR3 is built from 15 residues. Trimming removed 7 bases from V and 6 bases from J; junction bases left unmatched: 7. Germline V gives CDR1 MNHEY, CDR2 SVGAGI. CDR3 amino acids: CASNPMGLAAGELFF. Written as DNA, the CDR3 is TGTGCCAGCAATCCCATGGGACTAGCGGCCGGGGAGCTGTTTTTT.

V is TRBV7-2 and J is TRBJ2-7, with 7 positions matching TRBD1. CDR1 is SGHTA, CDR2 FQGNSA, per germline. The CDR3 is 14 amino acids. With V trimmed by 8 bases and J by 6 bases, 13 bases remained unmatched. CDR3 region: CASAVETGSPEQYF. The DNA for the CDR3 is TGTGCCAGCGCCGTGGAGACAGGGTCTCCCGAGCAGTACTTC.

The chain has TRBV10-3 and TRBJ2-1; 7 nucleotides line up with TRBD1. Germline-derived CDR1 and CDR2 are ENHRY and SYGVKD. V was clipped by 5 bases and J by 6 bases; unmatched bases: 1. This CDR3 contains 12 residues. DNA for the CDR3: TGTGCCATCAGTTCAGGGGGCAATGAGCAGTTCTTC. Translated, it gives CAISSGGNEQFF.

This sequence joins TRBV21-1 and TRBJ2-2; TRBD2, the table's D call, lacks a check against the DNA. TRBV21-1 is classified as a pseudogene. The CDR3 totals 15 residues. The CDR3 DNA is TGTGCCAGCAGCCTGAGGGCAGGTGAGACCGGGGAGCTGTTTTTT. It translates to CASSLRAGETGELFF.

In the case of this clone: Other DNA sequences within the sample encode an identical CDR3. This chain joins TRBV7-9 and TRBJ2-3, with D uncertain. The CDR3 sequence is 14 residues long. Trimming removed 1 base at V and 0 bases at J, with 5 bases between. The germline V gene has CDR1 SEHNR and CDR2 FQNEAQ (reference sequence). CDR3 loop: CASSLGLSTDTQYF. The CDR3 DNA reads as TGTGCCAGCAGCTTAGGTTTAAGCACAGATACGCAGTATTTT.

The chain combines TRBV5-6 with TRBJ2-7, with 9 bases aligning to TRBD1. Germline values: CDR1 SGHDT, CDR2 YYEEEE. The CDR3 is 13 residues long. Losses at the gene ends were 4 bases for V and 3 bases for J; bases not matched to a gene: 2. The CDR3 region is CASSGDRDYEQYF. CDR3 in DNA: TGTGCCAGCAGCGGGGACAGGGACTACGAGCAGTACTTC.

A single count supports this clone. This chain uses TRBV5-1 with TRBJ1-1; D unclear. The V end was cut by 0 bases, the J end by 4 bases, with 4 bases between. Per the germline V gene, CDR1 is SGHRS and CDR2 is YFSETQ. The CDR3 spans 12 residues. The CDR3: CASSLGATEAFF. DNA for the CDR3: TGCGCCAGCAGCTTGGGGGCCACTGAAGCTTTCTTT. Variable domain in full (rest from reference TRBV5-1 and TRBJ1-1): KAGVTQTPRYLIKTRGQQVTLSCSPISGHRSVSWYQQTPGQGLQFLFEYFSETQRNKGNFPGRFSGRQFSNSRSEMNVSTLELGDSALYLCASSLGATEAFFGQGTRLTVV.

The rearrangement uses TRBV5-4 and TRBJ1-1, with D perhaps matching TRBD1 (6 bases). Trimming cost V 3 bases and J 1 base, with 13 bases left between them. Germline V gives CDR1 SGHNT, CDR2 YYREEE (reference sequence). The CDR3 has 15 residues. The CDR3 spells CASSSSTGWNTEAFF. CDR3 sequence (DNA): TGTGCCAGCAGCTCCTCAACAGGGTGGAACACTGAAGCTTTCTTT.

The chain links TRBV2 to TRBJ1-2; possible D gene TRBD1, 6 bases. The ends were cut back, 8 bases at V and 6 bases at J, with 22 bases in the middle. There are 15 residues in the CDR3. Germline CDR1 SNHLY, CDR2 FYNNEI. The CDR3 DNA follows: TGTGCCAGCTCCTACCATCCGGGACAAAATAATGGCTACACCTTC. Its protein product is CASSYHPGQNNGYTF. Looking up the rest from reference TRBV2 and TRBJ1-2 gives the full variable domain: EPEVTQTPSHQVTQMGQEVILRCVPISNHLYFYWYRQILGQKVEFLVSFYNNEISEKSEIFDDQFSVERPDGSNFTLKIRSTKLEDSAMYFCASSYHPGQNNGYTFGSGTRLTVV.

This clone was counted a single time. The chain combines TRBV29-1 with TRBJ1-2; no reliable D call. Trimming left V 4 bases short and J 7 bases short, with 22 bases between. Looked up from germline, CDR1 is SQVTM and CDR2 is ANQGSEA. The CDR3 is 15 residues long. The CDR3 reads CSVGDYLSGDGGYTF. Written as DNA, the CDR3 is TGCAGCGTTGGTGATTATCTATCGGGAGACGGTGGCTACACCTTC.

The J gene is TRBJ1-1, the V gene TRBV6-5; no clear D. CDR1 is MNHEY and CDR2 is SVGAGI in the germline V gene. Trimming left V 7 bases short and J 3 bases short, with 12 bases between. The CDR3 is 13 amino acids. The CDR3 DNA reads as TGTGCCAGCAAGGTTCCCGGGGACACTGAAGCTTTCTTT. Translation: CASKVPGDTEAFF.

V and J are TRBV6-5 and TRBJ1-1, with TRBD1 matching 8 bases. This CDR3 spans 14 amino acids. Looked up from germline, CDR1 is MNHEY and CDR2 is SVGAGI. Trimming removed 5 bases from V and 4 bases from J; junction bases left unmatched: 6. The CDR3 nucleotides read TGTGCCAGCAGTCCCCGACAGGGGACCACTGAAGCTTTCTTT. Encoded protein: CASSPRQGTTEAFF.

Points on this clone: The germline gene is not matched at one end of the junction; a read error may be the cause. This rearrangement joins TRBV19 to TRBJ1-1, with 10 bases fitting TRBD1. The CDR3 totals 17 residues. Germline lookup yields CDR1 LNHDA and CDR2 SQIVND (reference sequence). The CDR3 region has the DNA TGTACCAGTAGTATATTCTCAGGGGACAGGGGCAGGGCTGAAGCTTTCTTT. Translating it yields CTSSIFSGDRGRAEAFF. The full variable domain, with the rest looked up from reference TRBV19 and TRBJ1-1, is DGGITQSPKYLFRKEGQNVTLSCEQNLNHDAMYWYRQDPGQGLRLIYYSQIVNDFQKGDIAEGYSVSREKKESFPLTVTSAQKNPTAFYLCTSSIFSGDRGRAEAFFGQGTRLTVV.

This clone is a singleton in its sample. V is TRBV6-5 and J is TRBJ1-1; 10 nucleotides align to TRBD1. Germline V CDR1 and CDR2: MNHEY, SVGAGI. J lost 5 bases, V lost 6 bases, and 3 bases had no gene match. This CDR3 comprises 13 residues. The CDR3 DNA follows: TGTGCCAGCAGCGACAGGGGGCGGACTGAAGCTTTCTTT. This sequence encodes CASSDRGRTEAFF.